This record concerns one TCR beta chain sequence. There are many counts of this clonotype. Its antigen is currently not known. The sample holds no much larger clone one base away, and base qualities are not on file. The V end loses 2 bases and the J end loses 7 bases, and a stretch of 15 bases separates them. The CDR3 runs 14 residues from the cysteine to the phenylalanine. Only the CDR3 region is kept as DNA, spanning 42 bases read in frame from base 1. This sample stems from a study of T cells in Graves' hyperthyroidism and ophthalmopathy (dated by TCRdb to the late 2010s). Describing the broader study: Peripheral blood was sampled at the time of initial diagnosis, prior to any treatment. To identify distinguishing TCR V-J signatures, a discovery cohort of about 100 patients was used, comprising approximately 40 with Graves' ophthalmopathy and around 60 with stable Graves' hyperthyroidism. Whether ophthalmopathy could be predicted prospectively was tested in an independent validation cohort made up of about 18 hyperthyroidism patients plus 17 patients who later progressed to ophthalmopathy. The 80 to 100 discovery patients were randomly divided into training and test sets at a 7:3 ratio. Thyroid tissue and blood T-cell repertoires from six Graves' hyperthyroidism patients were also compared in the study. Following sampling, methimazole starting at 30 mg daily was given to hyperthyroidism patients, and high-dose intravenous methylprednisolone was given to ophthalmopathy patients. According to the paper, TCR Vbeta CDR3 sequencing was carried out on over 130 peripheral blood samples, which came from 40 to 45 ophthalmopathy, 75 to 80 hyperthyroidism and approximately 17 progressor patients. Results and caveats for the whole study, not just this receptor: During validation, the model predicted progression to ophthalmopathy a median of about 5.9 months ahead of onset, with almost 71% sensitivity and around 72% specificity. In cross-validation, a model built on a 13 V-J signature told ophthalmopathy apart from stable hyperthyroidism with 87.88% sensitivity and around 84% specificity, and in testing the same model reached 80%/75%. Blood samples also contained most of the expanded thyroid clonotypes (frequency above 0.001), which suggests that blood repertoires may reflect thyroid immune responses. Sample size was not statistically predetermined, and investigators were not blinded to group allocation.

Graves' hyperthyroidism was defined as stable when no progression to ophthalmopathy occurred over 18 months of follow-up. Hyperthyroidism patients were newly diagnosed, had a disease duration of under 2 months, and were aged 18 to 65 years. Exclusion was applied to patients with uncontrolled infections, other autoimmune diseases, pregnancy or lactation. Diagnoses relied on clinical symptoms, serum thyroxine and TRAb, thyroid ultrasound and orbital computed tomography. Ficoll-Paque density gradient centrifugation was used to isolate PBMCs from about 9 ml of fresh peripheral blood. Trizol reagent was used to extract total RNA, and RNA quality was then checked on an Agilent 2100 Bioanalyzer. The TCR beta CDR3 regions were amplified from RNA transcripts. The TCR CDR3 was subjected to a first round of RT-PCR using the HTBI primer set and the Qiagen OneStep RT-PCR kit. A second multiplex PCR round built the libraries, followed by size selection and purification. Libraries were sequenced paired-end with 100 bp reads on an Illumina HiSeq2000. For the original study's pipeline: SOAPnuke was used to process the raw data, throwing out any read that contained adapters or uncalled bases, had a mean Phred below 15, or lacked an exact constant-primer or identifier match. High-quality paired reads were merged with COPE v1.2.5, and unique nucleotide sequences were defined as clonotypes. MiTCR v1.1 was used to align clonotypes to the IMGT TRBV, TRBD and TRBJ reference segments. Only V-J combinations with frequency above 0.0001, covering 99% to 99.2% of repertoires, were analysed. A TCS score was defined as the ratio of F50 (clonal expansion) to E x V (chaos), with BLOSUM62-based TCRdist applied between CDR3 peptides within each V-J. Welch's t-statistics and random forest reduced fewer than 600 V-J features to 13, which were used in a naive Bayes classifier (R e1071). Starting from the raw public reads, TCRdb applied fastp trimming at Q25, assembled clones with MiXCR and retained in-frame beta chains. Each CDR3 protein gets just one entry, which takes the most common genes and DNA from the rows behind it. The V and J calls shown here were made by TCRdb, not taken from the authors' results. The sample has 340,000 or so distinct CDR3 sequences on record, approximately 22% of them singletons. The ten top clones hold roughly 52% of the sample.

The rearrangement joined TRBV12-3 or TRBV12-4 to TRBJ2-7; a weak D assignment points to TRBD1 (5 bases agree). The receptor was isolated from a woman in her 50s with Graves' hyperthyroidism. Material: blood. The base sequence is TGTGCCAGCAGTTTACAGGGATCCCATGATGAGCAGTACTTC. Its coded protein is CASSLQGSHDEQYF.